This TCR beta chain came from a study of blood T cell repertoires in COVID-19. Study details: The United States, Italy and Spain were the sources of the acute and convalescent COVID-19 samples. Nucleic acid was either cDNA or gDNA, and it came from T cells, B-cell-depleted T cells, or PBMCs.

Per the authors' pipeline: For nucleated cells, counts were estimated from reference gene primer amplification. TCRdb's copy holds only in-frame clones and misses some; the assay was immunoSEQ multiplex PCR. The V and J calls and clone size come from that table; D and trimming were worked out from the DNA. The table lists about 290,000 clones, 85% of them singletons. The CDR3 runs to 14 residues. V shed 4 bases, J shed 6 bases, and the junction held 7 bases outside the gene matches. The germline V gene encodes CDR1 MGHRA and CDR2 YSYEKL. Input material: peripheral blood. The receptor comes from a woman aged 45-65 years with active or convalescent COVID-19. The J gene is TRBJ1-1, the V gene TRBV4-1, with TRBD1 matching 8 bases. Here the CDR3 reads CASSRGQGLAEAFF. The CDR3 DNA is TGCGCCAGCAGCCGAGGACAGGGTCTAGCTGAAGCTTTCTTT.